This TCR beta chain is from a study of blood T cell repertoires in COVID-19. At the level of the study: Spain, Italy and the United States supplied samples that represented acute and convalescent COVID-19.

TCRdb keeps only in-frame clones here, not all; method: immunoSEQ multiplex PCR. The sample comprises 110,000 to 150,000 clones, approximately 81% of which are singletons, and under 5.5% rests with the top ten. This CDR3 contains 14 residues. Unmatched junction bases numbered 3, after V lost 6 bases and J lost 2 bases. The V gene's germline CDR1 is SNHLY and CDR2 FYNNEI. Material: PBMCs or T cells enriched from blood (not recorded which). This chain uses TRBV2 with TRBJ2-7, with 11 bases matching TRBD2. This clonotype was sampled from a man aged 40-49 years with acute COVID-19. Here the CDR3 DNA reads TGTGCCAGCAGAGGGACTAGCGGCACCTACGAGCAGTACTTC. Translating it yields CASRGTSGTYEQYF.